This T cell receptor beta chain was obtained from a study of blood T cell repertoires in COVID-19. Per the study methods: Reference gene primer amplification yielded estimated nucleated cell counts. Profiled with immunoSEQ multiplex PCR; TCRdb holds only in-frame clones, not every one. V and J calls and clone size are those listed in that table; D and trimming were worked out from the DNA. The sample includes roughly 70,000 clones, roughly four fifths of them seen just once. Seattle researchers signed up patients amid active infection and tracked them longitudinally. Germline V gives CDR1 LGHDT, CDR2 YNNKEL (reference sequence). The CDR3 consists of 13 residues. Trimming at V came to 1 base and at J to 15 bases, leaving 9 bases not matched to a gene.

Specimen: peripheral blood. The clonotype was recovered from a man in his 70s with COVID-19, enrolled during active disease. The chain combines TRBV3-1 (or the pseudogene TRBV3-2) with TRBJ2-1; 7 positions agree with TRBD2. The CDR3 DNA is TGTGCCAGCAGCCAAGGTGTCGGGAGGTCCCCGTTCTTC. It is translated as CASSQGVGRSPFF.